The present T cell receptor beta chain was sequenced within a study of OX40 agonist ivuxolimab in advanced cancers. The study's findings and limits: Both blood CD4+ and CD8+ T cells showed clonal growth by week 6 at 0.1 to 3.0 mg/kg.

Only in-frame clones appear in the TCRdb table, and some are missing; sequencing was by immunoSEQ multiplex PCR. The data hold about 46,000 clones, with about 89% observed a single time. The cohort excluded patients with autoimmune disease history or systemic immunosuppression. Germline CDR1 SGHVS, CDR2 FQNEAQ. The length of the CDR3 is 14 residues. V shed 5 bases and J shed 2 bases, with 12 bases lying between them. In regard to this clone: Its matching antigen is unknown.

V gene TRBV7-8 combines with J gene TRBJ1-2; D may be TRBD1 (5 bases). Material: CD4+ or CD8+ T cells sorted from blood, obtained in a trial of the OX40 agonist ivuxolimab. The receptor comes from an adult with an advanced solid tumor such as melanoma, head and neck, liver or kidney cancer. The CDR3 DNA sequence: TGTGCCAGCAGCCGGAATGGGGACAACTATGGCTACACCTTC. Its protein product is CASSRNGDNYGYTF.